This T cell receptor beta chain comes out of a study of blood T cell repertoires in COVID-19. At the level of the study: Acute-phase and convalescent COVID-19 samples originated in the United States, Italy and Spain. In each case, the material was cDNA or gDNA derived from T cells, B-cell-depleted T cells, or PBMCs.

In the original analysis: Scientists estimated how many nucleated cells there were by amplifying reference gene primers. TCRdb's copy holds only in-frame clones and misses some; the assay was immunoSEQ multiplex PCR. V and J calls and clone size come straight from that table; D and trimming were deduced from the DNA. The table includes about 240,000 clones, roughly 82% detected once. The CDR3 extends over 15 amino acids. The V and J ends lost 1 base and 0 bases respectively, with 7 bases between them. Per the germline V gene, CDR1 is MGHRA and CDR2 is YSYEKL. The chain employs TRBV4-1 and TRBJ2-1; unclear D gene. This clonotype was sampled from a woman aged 70-85 years with acute or convalescent COVID-19. Sequenced material: peripheral blood. This CDR3 is CASSQGTSSYNEQFF. CDR3 DNA: TGCGCCAGCAGCCAAGGCACGAGCTCCTACAATGAGCAGTTCTTC.